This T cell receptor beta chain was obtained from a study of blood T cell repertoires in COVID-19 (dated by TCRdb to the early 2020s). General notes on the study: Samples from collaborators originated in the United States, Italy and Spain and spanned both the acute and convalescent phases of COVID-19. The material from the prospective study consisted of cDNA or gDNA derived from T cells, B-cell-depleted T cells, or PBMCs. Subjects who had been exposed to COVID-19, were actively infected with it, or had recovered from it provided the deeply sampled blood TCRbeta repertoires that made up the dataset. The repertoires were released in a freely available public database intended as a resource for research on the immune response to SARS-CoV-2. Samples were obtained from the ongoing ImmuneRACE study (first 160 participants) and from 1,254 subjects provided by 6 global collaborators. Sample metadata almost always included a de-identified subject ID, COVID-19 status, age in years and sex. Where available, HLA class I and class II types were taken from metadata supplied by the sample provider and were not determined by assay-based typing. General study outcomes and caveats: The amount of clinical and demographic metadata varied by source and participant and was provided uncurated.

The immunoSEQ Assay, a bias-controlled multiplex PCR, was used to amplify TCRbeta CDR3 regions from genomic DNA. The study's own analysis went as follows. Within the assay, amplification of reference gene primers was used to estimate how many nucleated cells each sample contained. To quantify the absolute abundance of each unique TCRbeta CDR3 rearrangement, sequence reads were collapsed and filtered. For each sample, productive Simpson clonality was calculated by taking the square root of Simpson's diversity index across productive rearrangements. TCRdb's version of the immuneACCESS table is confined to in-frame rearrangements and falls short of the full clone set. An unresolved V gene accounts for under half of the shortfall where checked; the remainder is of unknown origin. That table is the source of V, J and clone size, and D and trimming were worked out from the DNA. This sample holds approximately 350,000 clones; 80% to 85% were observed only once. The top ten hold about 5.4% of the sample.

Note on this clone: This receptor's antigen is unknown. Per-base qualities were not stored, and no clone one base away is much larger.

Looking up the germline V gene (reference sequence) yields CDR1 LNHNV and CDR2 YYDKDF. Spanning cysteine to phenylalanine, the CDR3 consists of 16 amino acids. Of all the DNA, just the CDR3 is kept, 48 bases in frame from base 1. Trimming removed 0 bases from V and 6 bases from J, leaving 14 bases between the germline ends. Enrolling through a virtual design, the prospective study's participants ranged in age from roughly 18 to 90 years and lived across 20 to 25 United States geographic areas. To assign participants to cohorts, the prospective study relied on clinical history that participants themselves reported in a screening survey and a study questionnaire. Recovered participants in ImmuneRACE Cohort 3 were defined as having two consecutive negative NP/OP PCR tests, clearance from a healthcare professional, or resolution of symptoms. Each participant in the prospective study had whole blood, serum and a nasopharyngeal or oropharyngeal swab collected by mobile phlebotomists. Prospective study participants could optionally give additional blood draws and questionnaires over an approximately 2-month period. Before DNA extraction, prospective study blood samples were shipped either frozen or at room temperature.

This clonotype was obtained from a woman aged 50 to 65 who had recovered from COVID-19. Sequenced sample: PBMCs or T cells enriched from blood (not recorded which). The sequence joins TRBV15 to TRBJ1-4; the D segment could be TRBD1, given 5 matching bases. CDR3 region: CATSRDGWGGDEKLFF. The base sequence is TGTGCCACCAGCAGAGATGGTTGGGGAGGGGATGAAAAACTGTTTTTT. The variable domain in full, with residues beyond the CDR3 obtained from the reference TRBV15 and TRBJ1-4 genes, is DAMVIQNPRYQVTQFGKPVTLSCSQTLNHNVMYWYQQKSSQAPKLLFHYYDKDFNNEADTPDNFQSRRPNTSFCFLDIRSPGLGDTAMYLCATSRDGWGGDEKLFFGSGTQLSVL.